This T cell receptor beta chain is drawn from a study of blood T cells in healthy people across ages. Germline V gene sequence: CDR1 SGHTA, CDR2 FQGNSA. V gave up 4 bases and J gave up 5 bases, with 7 bases separating them. This CDR3 has 12 amino acids. Alongside a J-beta primer mix, a sample-barcoded 5' primer served in a second PCR lasting roughly 6 to 11 cycles. Each cDNA molecule carried a tag from a template-switch adaptor that contained 12 random nucleotides. MiXCR, applied by TCRdb to the 5' RACE reads, yields one record per CDR3 protein. The sample has roughly 680,000 distinct CDR3 sequences; about 21% are singletons.

The sequenced sample was blood. This clonotype was obtained from a man aged 65 to 85 in good health. This chain joins TRBV7-2 and TRBJ2-3, with D hard to call. CDR3 sequence reads: CASSYIIDTQYF. The CDR3 region has the DNA TGTGCCAGCAGCTACATAATAGATACGCAGTATTTT.